One and the same sample provided the 30 T cell receptor beta chains below, sequenced in a study of CD8 T cells in ankylosing spondylitis. Study conclusions and caveats: It appeared that ankylosing spondylitis blood was characterized by a TCR beta motif of roughly 8 highly homologous variants.

These TCRs are of unknown antigen specificity. MiXCR was run by TCRdb on the 5' RACE reads, yielding one entry per CDR3 protein. In the table there are 500,000 to 650,000 distinct CDR3 sequences, over 4% of which are singletons. The specimen sequenced was blood, either unsorted or a sorted T cell fraction (not recorded which). All receptors come from a male donor with ankylosing spondylitis.

This clonotype was detected many times. The chain's CDR3 is CASSSWTSGANTGELFF. The CDR3 coding sequence is TGTGCCAGCTCATCCTGGACTAGCGGAGCGAACACCGGGGAGCTGTTTTTT. V usage is TRBV18 and J usage is TRBJ2-2, with TRBD2 matching over 10 bases. Germline CDR1 is KGHSH and CDR2 is LQKENI. This CDR3 spans 17 amino acids. The J segment lost 0 bases and the V segment lost 5 bases, leaving 6 bases of the junction unmatched.

In its sample, this clonotype was seen many times. The chain employs TRBV6-1 and TRBJ1-1; TRBD1 agrees at 9 bases. V lost 8 bases to trimming and J lost 4 bases; unmatched junction nucleotides: 8. The CDR3 contains 14 residues. Germline V gene sequence: CDR1 MNHNS, CDR2 SASEGT. The chain's CDR3 is CASGRTGVTTEAFF. The CDR3 DNA reads as TGTGCCAGCGGCCGGACAGGGGTAACCACTGAAGCTTTCTTT.

At least ten counts were recorded for this clonotype. The genes are TRBV4-3 and TRBJ2-7; no clear D. Trimming pared 10 bases from V and 1 base from J, leaving 14 bases between. Germline CDR1 reads LGHNA; CDR2 reads YSLEER. The CDR3 sequence is 13 residues long. CDR3 nucleotides: TGCGCCACCGCGCCGTACATGTCCTACGAGCAGTACTTC. Translated, it gives CATAPYMSYEQYF.

This clonotype was seen many times. The V gene is TRBV12-3 or TRBV12-4, the J gene TRBJ2-7, with TRBD1 as a possible D gene (6 bases). The CDR3 sequence is 16 residues long. V lost 6 bases and J lost 1, with 19 bases in between. CDR3 protein: CASSPSDRLGSYEQYF. The CDR3, as DNA: TGTGCCAGCAGCCCCTCAGACAGGTTGGGATCCTACGAGCAGTACTTC.

This clonotype was recorded at least ten times. CDR3 residues: CASRLGQANYGYTF. The CDR3 DNA sequence: TGTGCCAGCAGGCTGGGACAGGCAAACTATGGCTACACCTTC. The rearrangement uses TRBV28 and TRBJ1-2; 8 positions match TRBD1. This CDR3 is 14 amino acids long. Trimming took 6 bases from V and 2 from J; bases not matched to a gene: 5. The V gene's germline CDR1 is MDHEN and CDR2 SYDVKM.

This clonotype came up many times. The chain combines TRBV29-1 with TRBJ2-5, with D possibly TRBD2 on 5 matching bases. The CDR3 runs 13 residues. With 3 bases removed from V and 5 bases from J, the gap between germline ends came to 13 bases. CDR1 and CDR2 from the germline V gene are SQVTM and ANQGSEA. The CDR3 protein is CSVDLDWMETQYF. In DNA form, the CDR3 reads TGCAGCGTTGATCTGGACTGGATGGAGACCCAGTACTTC.

Many counts were recorded for this clonotype. This chain links TRBV5-1 with TRBJ2-3, with 14 bases that match TRBD2. CDR1 and CDR2 from the germline V gene are SGHRS and YFSETQ. The CDR3 is 17 amino acids. J was trimmed by 7 bases and V by 1 base; bases with no gene match: 8. CDR3 amino acids: CASSLPGTSGSLNTQYF. The CDR3 DNA sequence: TGCGCCAGCAGCTTGCCTGGGACTAGCGGGAGCTTGAATACGCAGTATTTT.

At least ten counts were recorded for this clonotype. The CDR3 sequence: CASSPIVSRTDTGELFF. The CDR3 DNA follows: TGTGCCAGCAGCCCCATCGTGAGCAGGACTGACACCGGGGAGCTGTTTTTT. The chain links TRBV28 to TRBJ2-2, with a weak D call TRBD2 (5 bases). Germline V gene lookup returns CDR1 MDHEN and CDR2 SYDVKM. Trimming took 6 bases from V and 3 from J, leaving 20 bases between them. There are 17 residues in the CDR3.

This clonotype was seen ten or more times. The chain has TRBV5-1 and TRBJ2-1; 12 nucleotides match TRBD1. V was pared by 3 bases and J by 9 bases, with 4 bases of the junction left unmatched. Germline CDR1 SGHRS, CDR2 YFSETQ. CDR3 length: 14 residues. DNA of the CDR3: TGCGCCAGCAGCTCTGGGACAGGGGGCATTGAGCAGTTCTTC. Encoded protein: CASSSGTGGIEQFF.

This clonotype was counted ten times or more. The rearrangement joins TRBV28 to TRBJ2-3; the match to TRBD1 covers 7 bases. The CDR3 totals 13 residues. CDR1 and CDR2 (germline): MDHEN, SYDVKM. V lost 8 bases and J lost 2; bases outside the gene matches: 4. DNA of the CDR3: TGTGCCAGCCGGGACAGTTACACAGATACGCAGTATTTT. Its protein is CASRDSYTDTQYF.

This clonotype was found a few times. The rearrangement links TRBV10-2 to TRBJ2-7; a weak D match, TRBD2 (6 bases). The V end lost 0 bases, the J end lost 6 bases, and 12 bases lay between the germline ends. CDR1 is WSHSY, CDR2 SAAADI, per germline. The CDR3 is 14 residues long. The CDR3 is CASSESGGFGEQYF. The CDR3 coding sequence is TGCGCCAGCAGTGAGTCGGGGGGTTTTGGCGAGCAGTACTTC.

This clonotype was seen many times. The chain links TRBV4-1 to TRBJ2-2, with 9 bases matching TRBD1. CDR1 is MGHRA, CDR2 YSYEKL, per germline. The trim removed 4 bases at V and 4 bases at J, leaving 4 bases unmatched. CDR3 length equals 15 residues. CDR3 protein: CASSRQGEGTGELFF. CDR3 coding DNA: TGCGCCAGCAGCCGACAGGGGGAGGGCACCGGGGAGCTGTTTTTT.

The chain links TRBV5-6 to TRBJ1-5; 11 nucleotides line up with TRBD1. This CDR3 is built from 15 residues. Germline CDR1 and CDR2: SGHDT and YYEEEE. V lost 4 bases to trimming and J lost 5 bases; unmatched junction nucleotides: 5. CDR3 amino acids: CASSPGGQGDQPQHF. CDR3 nucleotide sequence: TGTGCCAGCAGCCCGGGGGGACAGGGGGATCAGCCCCAGCATTTT.

The chain combines TRBV14 with TRBJ2-7, with 11 bases identical to TRBD1. Germline CDR1 and CDR2: SGHDN and FVKESK. CDR3 length: 15 residues. J lost 3 bases, V lost 4 bases, and 5 bases had no gene match. The CDR3 DNA reads TGTGCCAGCAGCCGAACCGGGACAGGGGGCTACGAGCAGTACTTC. Amino acid sequence: CASSRTGTGGYEQYF.

This clonotype was recorded at least ten times. The chain joins TRBV12-3 or TRBV12-4 to TRBJ2-7; 12 positions agree with TRBD2. The CDR3 runs 14 residues. V was clipped by 5 bases and J by 2 bases; unmatched bases: 1. The CDR3 DNA reads TGTGCCAGCAGTCCTAGCGGGGGGGCCTACGAGCAGTACTTC. This codes for CASSPSGGAYEQYF.

There are many counts of this clonotype. The rearrangement links TRBV6-1 to TRBJ2-2; D perhaps matches TRBD2 (5 bases). The CDR3 is made up of 15 amino acids. Between the trimmed V and J ends, which lost 5 bases and 1 base, there was a span of 11 bases. The germline V gene has CDR1 MNHNS and CDR2 SASEGT. CDR3 DNA: TGTGCCAGCAGTCCGGGGATAGGGAACACCGGGGAGCTGTTTTTT. Residues: CASSPGIGNTGELFF.

The rearrangement joins TRBV5-1 to TRBJ2-5, with D unclear. CDR3 length: 15 amino acids. V was cut by 0 bases and J by 0 bases, with 9 bases left in between. Germline lookup yields CDR1 SGHRS and CDR2 YFSETQ. The CDR3 sequence is CASSLGVGYQETQYF. The CDR3, as DNA: TGCGCCAGCAGCTTGGGAGTCGGGTACCAAGAGACCCAGTACTTC.

The rearrangement uses TRBV3-1 and TRBJ1-1; D unresolved. Germline V gene sequence: CDR1 LGHDT, CDR2 YNNKEL (reference sequence). This CDR3 contains 15 residues. V lost 5 bases and J 0 bases, leaving 13 bases between the germline ends. CDR3 in DNA: TGTGCCAGCAGCAAGCTGAAAGGCGTGAACACTGAAGCTTTCTTT. Residues: CASSKLKGVNTEAFF.

This clonotype came up many times. The chain has TRBV5-1 and TRBJ1-1; D unclear. Trimming removed 0 bases at V and 5 bases at J, with 11 bases between. Germline-derived CDR1 and CDR2 are SGHRS and YFSETQ. The CDR3 consists of 14 residues. CDR3 nucleotides: TGCGCCAGCAGCTTGGTAGGTTCGGGGACTGAAGCTTTCTTT. Translating it yields CASSLVGSGTEAFF. Supplemented by reference TRBV5-1 and TRBJ1-1, the full variable domain reads KAGVTQTPRYLIKTRGQQVTLSCSPISGHRSVSWYQQTPGQGLQFLFEYFSETQRNKGNFPGRFSGRQFSNSRSEMNVSTLELGDSALYLCASSLVGSGTEAFFGQGTRLTVV.

This clonotype was detected ten times or more. V is TRBV11-2 and J is TRBJ2-7; possibly TRBD1 or TRBD2 for D (5 bases each). Deletions cut 5 bases from V and 2 bases from J, with 16 bases between. This CDR3 has 15 residues. CDR1 is SGHAT and CDR2 is FQNNGV in the germline V gene. CDR3 in DNA: TGTGCCAGCAGCAGAGGGACCGGATTTACCTACGAGCAGTACTTC. As protein: CASSRGTGFTYEQYF.

This clonotype was detected ten times or more. V and J are TRBV3-1 and TRBJ2-7; TRBD2 might be the D (5 bases). The germline V gene has CDR1 LGHDT and CDR2 YNNKEL (reference sequence). V was clipped by 1 base and J by 3 bases, with 13 bases between them. The CDR3 totals 15 residues. The CDR3 region is CASSQGLAALYEQYF. The CDR3 DNA is TGTGCCAGCAGCCAAGGGCTAGCTGCCCTCTACGAGCAGTACTTC.

The gene calls are TRBV20-1 and TRBJ2-5, with a weak D call TRBD1 (5 bases). This CDR3 comprises 14 residues. From germline, CDR1 is DFQATT and CDR2 SNEGSKA (reference sequence). V was cut by 6 bases and J by 5 bases, with 19 bases left in between. CDR3 in DNA: TGCAGTGCCAGGAAGTCCGGAGCAGGGGAGACCCAGTACTTC. Protein product: CSARKSGAGETQYF.

This clonotype was counted ten times or more. The CDR3 protein is CATAPWAGVNRLTDGELFF. The DNA for the CDR3 is TGTGCCACCGCCCCATGGGCAGGGGTTAATCGTTTGACCGACGGGGAGCTGTTTTTT. The chain links TRBV10-3 to TRBJ2-2; a weak D match, TRBD1 (6 bases). V was clipped by 10 bases and J by 7 bases, with 34 bases between them. This CDR3 is built from 19 residues. Germline lookup yields CDR1 ENHRY and CDR2 SYGVKD.

This clonotype occurred many times. The CDR3 nucleotides are TGCGCCAGCAGCATAGGGACAGGGCGAGAATATACGCAGTATTTT. Translation: CASSIGTGREYTQYF. This rearrangement joins TRBV5-1 to TRBJ2-3; 9 positions match TRBD1. V lost 4 bases, J lost 7 bases, and 10 bases stayed unmatched. CDR1 is SGHRS, CDR2 YFSETQ, per germline. This CDR3 is built from 15 residues.

In its sample, this clonotype was seen a few times. This rearrangement joins TRBV20-1 to TRBJ1-6; 8 bases are a match to TRBD1. V lost 5 bases to trimming and J lost 10 bases; unmatched junction nucleotides: 13. The CDR3 loop spans 15 amino acids. Germline-derived CDR1 and CDR2 are DFQATT and SNEGSKA (reference sequence). In DNA form, the CDR3 reads TGCAGTGCTCGTAGTTCCGGGACAGGCGTGTCACCCCTCCACTTT. Translated: CSARSSGTGVSPLHF.

The chain combines TRBV28 with TRBJ2-3; 7 nucleotides match TRBD1. This CDR3 contains 15 residues. Germline V gene lookup returns CDR1 MDHEN and CDR2 SYDVKM. V shed 6 bases, J shed 5 bases, and the junction held 11 bases outside the gene matches. The CDR3 region is CASSLGGAQRDTQYF. DNA of the CDR3: TGTGCCAGCAGCTTAGGGGGCGCGCAGAGAGATACGCAGTATTTT.

This clonotype came up many times. CDR3 nucleotides: TGTGCCAGCAGCACTCCTCGGGACACTGAAGCTTTCTTT. Its protein is CASSTPRDTEAFF. This chain links TRBV11-2 with TRBJ1-1; D is ambiguous. CDR1 and CDR2 from the germline V gene are SGHAT and FQNNGV. V was cut by 5 bases and J by 3 bases, with 10 bases left in between. The CDR3 runs to 13 residues.

The genes are TRBV5-1 and TRBJ2-3; 9 bases are shared with TRBD2. This CDR3 contains 16 residues. The ends lost 4 bases at V and 2 bases at J; junction bases unmatched: 8. Germline assignment: CDR1 SGHRS and CDR2 YFSETQ. CDR3 residues: CASSRLGLAITDTQYF. DNA of the CDR3: TGCGCCAGCAGCCGGTTGGGACTAGCTATCACAGATACGCAGTATTTT.

This clonotype was detected a few times. DNA for the CDR3: TGTGCCAGCAGCATCCCCAGGGGGGGTGTGCAGTTCTTC. This translates into CASSIPRGGVQFF. The chain recombines TRBV7-2 with TRBJ2-1; possibly TRBD1 or TRBD2 for D (7 bases each). CDR3 length equals 13 residues. Germline lookup yields CDR1 SGHTA and CDR2 FQGNSA. Deletions cut 5 bases from V and 12 bases from J, with 17 bases between.

This clonotype came up many times. V and J are TRBV9 and TRBJ1-2, with a weak D call TRBD1 (5 bases). Trimming removed 0 bases from V and 5 bases from J, with 8 bases in between. The CDR3 is 13 amino acids. The V gene's germline CDR1 is SGDLS and CDR2 YYNGEE. DNA for the CDR3: TGTGCCAGCAGCGTAGCAGGGTTTTATGGCTACACCTTC. Translated: CASSVAGFYGYTF. The whole variable domain, filled in from reference TRBV9 and TRBJ1-2, reads DSGVTQTPKHLITATGQRVTLRCSPRSGDLSVYWYQQSLDQGLQFLIQYYNGEERAKGNILERFSAQQFPDLHSELNLSSLELGDSALYFCASSVAGFYGYTFGSGTRLTVV.